These 18 T cell receptor beta chains came from one sample sequenced in a study of T cells after yellow fever vaccination. TCRdb fed the 5' RACE reads into MiXCR, producing one record per CDR3 protein. The sample holds about 220,000 distinct CDR3 sequences, 3% to 3.5% seen once. Sequenced here: CD4+ T cells sorted from PBMCs, sampled 10 days after the yellow fever booster vaccination. The receptors originated from a man between 18 and 35 years old who received the YFV17D yellow fever vaccine.

V and J are TRBV20-1 and TRBJ2-5, with TRBD1 identical over 9 bases. V lost 8 bases to trimming and J lost 1 base; unmatched junction nucleotides: 8. CDR1 is DFQATT and CDR2 is SNEGSKA in the germline V gene (reference sequence). The CDR3 length is 14 residues. CDR3 nucleotides: TGCAGTAACAGGGGGCGCGGACTCCAAGAGACCCAGTACTTC. Protein sequence: CSNRGRGLQETQYF.

This clonotype was detected ten times or more. This chain links TRBV18 with TRBJ2-6; D uncertain. The CDR3 spans 14 residues. Trimming took off 3 bases at V and 1 base at J, with 4 bases between the two ends. Germline CDR1 is KGHSH and CDR2 is LQKENI. The CDR3 nucleotides are TGTGCCAGCTCACCCCGATCTGGGGCCAACGTCCTGACTTTC. Its protein is CASSPRSGANVLTF.

This clonotype was counted many times. The J gene is TRBJ2-2, the V gene TRBV7-3; 12 nucleotides align to TRBD1. This CDR3 has 18 residues. Germline lookup yields CDR1 SGHTA and CDR2 FQGTGA. Trimming cost V 0 bases and J 0 bases; bases outside gene matches: 2. The CDR3 DNA follows: TGTGCCAGCAGCTTAACCGGGACAGGGGGCGCGAACACCGGGGAGCTGTTTTTT. Protein product: CASSLTGTGGANTGELFF.

This clonotype was observed a handful of times. The chain couples TRBV2 to TRBJ2-7; TRBD1 aligns across 8 bases. V dropped 4 bases and J dropped 5; count of bases not matched to a gene: 4. CDR1 is SNHLY and CDR2 is FYNNEI in the germline V gene. The CDR3 length is 13 residues. CDR3 sequence (DNA): TGTGCCAGCAGTGTGGCAGGGGGCAACGAGCAGTACGTC. As protein: CASSVAGGNEQYV.

The V call is TRBV12-3 or TRBV12-4, the J call TRBJ2-5; D might be TRBD2 (6 bases). The V end lost 2 bases, the J end lost 2 bases, and 18 bases lay between the germline ends. The CDR3 covers 17 residues. CDR3 nucleotide sequence: TGTGCCAGCAGTTTATCCTTCGGAGCGGGCAAGCAAGAGACCCAGTACTTC. This encodes CASSLSFGAGKQETQYF.

This clonotype was counted ten times or more. This sequence joins TRBV19 and TRBJ2-1; weak D call: TRBD1 (5 bases). The CDR3 covers 13 residues. V was clipped by 5 bases and J by 8 bases, with 13 bases between them. In germline, CDR1 is LNHDA, CDR2 SQIVND (reference sequence). Here the CDR3 DNA reads TGTGCCAGTAGTTCATCAGGGATTGATGAGCAGTTCTTC. It yields the protein CASSSSGIDEQFF.

This clonotype has at least ten counts. The rearrangement uses TRBV5-6 and TRBJ2-1; TRBD2 might be the D (5 bases). The CDR3 is 15 residues long. Between the trimmed V and J ends, which lost 0 bases and 7 bases, there was a span of 14 bases. Germline V gene lookup returns CDR1 SGHDT and CDR2 YYEEEE. The DNA for the CDR3 is TGTGCCAGCAGCTTGGGGCGGGTCGGGGTAAATGAGCAGTTCTTC. Translated: CASSLGRVGVNEQFF.

This clonotype was detected ten times or more. The chain links TRBV29-1 to TRBJ1-2; D ambiguous. V was trimmed by 3 bases and J by 2 bases, leaving 13 bases between them. Germline V gene data show CDR1 as SQVTM and CDR2 as ANQGSEA. The CDR3 totals 14 residues. This chain's CDR3 is CSVDNSMRNYGYTF. CDR3 coding DNA: TGCAGCGTTGACAATTCCATGAGAAACTATGGCTACACCTTC.

This clonotype has at least ten counts. This chain links TRBV27 with TRBJ2-5; weak D call: TRBD2 (6 bases). The CDR3 consists of 15 residues. Trimming cost V 5 bases and J 1 base, with 14 bases left between them. The V gene's germline CDR1 is MNHEY and CDR2 SMNVEV (reference sequence). The CDR3: CASSLARGSQETQYF. CDR3 DNA: TGTGCCAGCAGTCTAGCTCGGGGGAGCCAAGAGACCCAGTACTTC.

This clonotype was detected only a few times. The chain couples TRBV20-1 to TRBJ2-2, with D possibly TRBD1 on 5 matching bases. CDR1 is DFQATT and CDR2 is SNEGSKA in the germline V gene (reference sequence). V lost 0 bases and J 6 bases, leaving 8 bases between the germline ends. The CDR3 sequence is 13 residues long. CDR3 protein: CSAREGHPGELFF. DNA of the CDR3: TGCAGTGCTAGAGAGGGGCACCCCGGGGAGCTGTTTTTT.

This clonotype came up many times. This chain joins TRBV20-1 and TRBJ1-5; tentative D call: TRBD1 (5 bases). Germline assignment: CDR1 DFQATT and CDR2 SNEGSKA (reference sequence). Trimming stripped 5 bases from V and 2 bases from J, with 19 bases between. This CDR3 is 16 amino acids long. The CDR3: CSAPRGGNEGNQPQHF. For the CDR3, the DNA is TGCAGTGCTCCCCGGGGCGGGAACGAGGGCAATCAGCCCCAGCATTTT.

This clonotype was seen repeatedly, ten times or more. The rearrangement uses TRBV24-1 and TRBJ2-1; the match to TRBD2 covers 10 bases. The CDR3 extends over 15 amino acids. Per germline, CDR1 KGHDR and CDR2 SFDVKD. V lost 3 bases and J lost 7; bases outside the gene matches: 5. The CDR3 region has the DNA TGTGCCACCAGTGATGGGAGCGGGGGGGGGAATGAGCAGTTCTTC. It codes for CATSDGSGGGNEQFF.

This clonotype was counted at least ten times. The gene calls are TRBV20-1 and TRBJ2-3; no definite D call. The V gene lost 3 bases and the J gene lost 5 bases, with 18 bases spanning the gap. From germline, CDR1 is DFQATT and CDR2 SNEGSKA (reference sequence). The CDR3 is 15 residues long. The CDR3 nucleotides read TGCAGTGCTAGGGACCCTAGTCGGTCGGGAGATACGCAGTATTTT. The encoded protein is CSARDPSRSGDTQYF.

This clonotype came up many times. CDR3 DNA: TGTGCCAGCAGCACGGGACTAGCGGTCGGGGAGCTGTTTTTT. Protein sequence: CASSTGLAVGELFF. The chain couples TRBV7-9 to TRBJ2-2; 11 nucleotides agree with TRBD2. The CDR3 runs to 14 residues. Trimming cost V 5 bases and J 7 bases; bases outside gene matches: 3. The germline V gene has CDR1 SEHNR and CDR2 FQNEAQ (reference sequence).

This clonotype was seen a few times. V and J are TRBV10-3 and TRBJ1-2, with TRBD1 matching over 9 bases. The CDR3 is made up of 15 amino acids. Germline V gene data show CDR1 as ENHRY and CDR2 as SYGVKD. Unmatched junction bases numbered 12, after V lost 8 bases and J lost 5 bases. As DNA, the CDR3 is TGTGCCATCTCCGAAGGGGCCGGGACAGGGTATGGCTACACCTTC. As protein: CAISEGAGTGYGYTF.

The sample holds many counts of this clonotype. The chain recombines TRBV20-1 with TRBJ1-2; possibly TRBD1 for D (6 bases). The CDR3 has 15 residues. Trimming took 6 bases from V and 7 from J, leaving 24 bases between them. The V gene's germline CDR1 is DFQATT and CDR2 SNEGSKA (reference sequence). CDR3 sequence reads: CSALSKGRGRAGYTF. The CDR3 nucleotides read TGCAGTGCCCTTTCGAAGGGCAGGGGTCGAGCTGGCTACACCTTC.

Only a few counts were recorded for this clonotype. The chain is built from TRBV19 and TRBJ2-2; D remains unclear. The CDR3 has 13 amino acids. Germline CDR1 is LNHDA and CDR2 is SQIVND (reference sequence). Between the trimmed V and J ends, which lost 6 bases and 4 bases, there was a span of 9 bases. The CDR3 DNA follows: TGTGCCAGTAGCCGGTTGGGCACCGGGGAGCTGTTTTTT. This codes for CASSRLGTGELFF.

Only a few counts were recorded for this clonotype. The V call is TRBV5-6, the J call TRBJ1-2, with 7 bases matching TRBD1. V lost 6 bases to trimming and J lost 2 bases; unmatched junction nucleotides: 10. This CDR3 has 15 amino acids. Germline V gene data show CDR1 as SGHDT and CDR2 as YYEEEE. CDR3 DNA: TGTGCCAGCACCCGAGATACGACAGGGAACTATGGCTACACCTTC. Translating gives CASTRDTTGNYGYTF.